Following are 21 T cell receptor beta chains from one sample sequenced in a study of chemoradiotherapy in HPV16-positive cancers. Produced via immunoSEQ multiplex PCR; TCRdb's table is partial and in-frame only. The sample has 9,900 or so clones, 80% to 85% seen once; the top ten hold roughly 14%. The sample here was tumor tissue, taken from a patient who underwent chemoradiotherapy. These receptor sequences come from a human donor with HPV-associated anogenital cancer.

This rearrangement joins TRBV6-1 to TRBJ2-7, with 7 bases fitting TRBD1. Trimming cost V 5 bases and J 3 bases; bases outside gene matches: 4. Germline V gives CDR1 MNHNS, CDR2 SASEGT. This CDR3 has 13 amino acids. The DNA of the CDR3 is TGTGCCAGCAGTACACGGGACAGCTACGAGCAGTACTTC. Encoded protein: CASSTRDSYEQYF.

The rearrangement uses TRBV14 and TRBJ1-6; no firm D call. The germline CDR1 and CDR2 sequences are SGHDN and FVKESK. V dropped 6 bases and J dropped 8 bases, with 11 bases sitting between them. The CDR3 runs 13 residues. For the CDR3, the DNA is TGTGCCAGCAGGGTCAACATGCATTCACCCCTCCACTTT. This gives the protein CASRVNMHSPLHF.

The V and J genes are TRBV5-5 and TRBJ2-3; D is undetermined. The CDR3 is made up of 14 amino acids. Deletions cut 0 bases from V and 0 bases from J, with 5 bases between. The germline V gene has CDR1 SGHKS and CDR2 YYEKEE (reference sequence). CDR3 in DNA: TGTGCCAGCAGCTTGGTGGGGAGCACAGATACGCAGTATTTT. Its protein product is CASSLVGSTDTQYF.

This chain links TRBV5-1 with TRBJ1-3; maybe TRBD1 (5 bases). Germline V CDR1 and CDR2: SGHRS, YFSETQ. The CDR3 consists of 14 residues. With 4 bases removed from V and 3 bases from J, the gap between germline ends came to 11 bases. The CDR3 region is CASSLGTVGNTIYF. In nucleotides, the CDR3 is TGCGCCAGCAGCCTCGGGACCGTTGGAAACACCATATATTTT.

The chain has TRBV5-6 and TRBJ1-2, with 7 bases lining up with TRBD1. This CDR3 spans 15 amino acids. Per germline, CDR1 SGHDT and CDR2 YYEEEE. V gave up 4 bases and J gave up 6 bases; unmatched junction bases: 12. The CDR3 sequence is CASSAGTGAFHGYTF. DNA of the CDR3: TGTGCCAGCAGCGCAGGAACAGGGGCCTTTCATGGCTACACCTTC. The complete variable domain, with remaining parts taken from reference TRBV5-6 and TRBJ1-2, reads DAGVTQSPTHLIKTRGQQVTLRCSPKSGHDTVSWYQQALGQGPQFIFQYYEEEERQRGNFPDRFSGHQFPNYSSELNVNALLLGDSALYLCASSAGTGAFHGYTFGSGTRLTVV.

The count of this clone is one. The chain combines TRBV5-6 with TRBJ1-2, with D perhaps matching TRBD1 (6 bases). Trimming removed 1 base from V and 6 bases from J, with 10 bases in between. Germline V gene sequence: CDR1 SGHDT, CDR2 YYEEEE. The CDR3 extends over 13 amino acids. DNA for the CDR3: TGTGCCAGCAGCTTGACAGGGTCGGATGGCTACACCTTC. Amino acids: CASSLTGSDGYTF.

This chain joins TRBV5-1 and TRBJ1-5, with TRBD1 matching 10 bases. The CDR3 sequence is 14 residues long. V gave up 3 bases and J gave up 4 bases; unmatched junction bases: 1. Germline V lookup: CDR1 SGHRS, CDR2 YFSETQ. As DNA, the CDR3 is TGCGCCAGCAGCTGGGGACAGGGGAATCAGCCCCAGCATTTT. Protein: CASSWGQGNQPQHF.

This rearrangement joins TRBV19 to TRBJ1-3; no clear D. The germline V gene has CDR1 LNHDA and CDR2 SQIVND (reference sequence). V was shortened by 5 bases and J by 6 bases, with 14 bases between the two germline ends. The CDR3 contains 14 residues. The CDR3 DNA follows: TGTGCCAGTAGTCACCCTGGGCAGACAAACACCATATATTTT. Encoded protein: CASSHPGQTNTIYF.

The chain employs TRBV25-1 and TRBJ1-2; D remains ambiguous. Looked up from germline, CDR1 is MGHDK and CDR2 is SYGVNS. V was pared by 1 base and J by 3 bases, with 9 bases between. The length of the CDR3 is 14 residues. The CDR3 loop is CASSELDGYYGYTF. As DNA, the CDR3 is TGTGCCAGCAGTGAATTGGACGGATACTATGGCTACACCTTC.

The chain links TRBV10-3 to TRBJ2-5; D ambiguous. CDR3 length: 12 amino acids. Germline assignment: CDR1 ENHRY and CDR2 SYGVKD. V lost 8 bases to trimming and J lost 3 bases, with 10 bases between them. The CDR3 protein is CAIRQEKETQYF. The CDR3 DNA sequence: TGTGCCATCCGGCAGGAAAAAGAGACCCAGTACTTC.

The chain uses TRBV28 and TRBJ2-7; D may correspond to TRBD1 or TRBD2 (5 bases each). V was trimmed by 9 bases and J by 3 bases, leaving 15 bases between them. This CDR3 has 13 residues. Germline V gives CDR1 MDHEN, CDR2 SYDVKM. The CDR3 sequence: CASGTASFYEQYF. In DNA, the CDR3 is TGTGCCAGTGGGACCGCCTCCTTCTACGAGCAGTACTTC.

V gene TRBV27 combines with J gene TRBJ2-7; TRBD1 matches at 11 bases. The CDR3 loop spans 16 amino acids. V dropped 5 bases and J dropped 6; count of bases not matched to a gene: 12. Looked up from germline, CDR1 is MNHEY and CDR2 is SMNVEV (reference sequence). The CDR3 region has the DNA TGTGCCAGCAGTCTGTGGACAGGGGGCAGTCAAAGCGAGCAGTACTTC. It codes for CASSLWTGGSQSEQYF.

The chain combines TRBV7-9 with TRBJ1-3; 9 nucleotides line up with TRBD1. Germline trimming cut 5 bases from V and 4 bases from J; bases unmatched to any gene: 9. This CDR3 spans 16 amino acids. The germline V gene encodes CDR1 SEHNR and CDR2 FQNEAQ (reference sequence). CDR3 DNA: TGTGCCAGCAGCGACGGACAGGGGCTCGTCGGAAACACCATATATTTT. It translates to CASSDGQGLVGNTIYF.

This chain links TRBV6-1 with TRBJ2-3; perhaps TRBD2 as D (5 bases). CDR3 length: 14 amino acids. Germline V gives CDR1 MNHNS, CDR2 SASEGT. Trimming left V 5 bases short and J 9 bases short, with 18 bases between. Here the CDR3 reads CASSLSRPSGTQYF. DNA of the CDR3: TGTGCCAGCAGTCTAAGCCGACCCTCGGGAACGCAGTATTTT.

V is TRBV7-9 and J is TRBJ1-1, with TRBD1 identical over 9 bases. The germline CDR1 and CDR2 sequences are SEHNR and FQNEAQ (reference sequence). The CDR3 is 15 residues long. The junction had 11 bases not matched to a gene; V was cut back by 5 bases and J by 7 bases. The CDR3 spells CASSADRGATGEAFF. CDR3 nucleotide sequence: TGTGCCAGCAGCGCCGACAGGGGGGCAACGGGTGAAGCTTTCTTT. Complete variable domain (other parts from reference TRBV7-9 and TRBJ1-1): DTGVSQNPRHKITKRGQNVTFRCDPISEHNRLYWYRQTLGQGPEFLTYFQNEAQLEKSRLLSDRFSAERPKGSFSTLEIQRTEQGDSAMYLCASSADRGATGEAFFGQGTRLTVV.

The chain carries TRBV15 and TRBJ2-5; possibly TRBD1 or TRBD2 for D (5 bases each). The J call may be in error: the DNA end matches TRBJ2-7 better. CDR1 is LNHNV, CDR2 YYDKDF, per germline (reference sequence). The CDR3 extends over 14 amino acids. CDR3 protein: CATSTSWGSYEQYF. CDR3 sequence (DNA): TGTGCCACCAGCACCAGCTGGGGGTCCTACGAGCAGTACTTC.

V is TRBV23-1 and J is TRBJ2-7; D not resolved. TRBV23-1 qualifies as an ORF whose function is uncertain. The length of the CDR3 is 14 residues. Trimming took off 2 bases at V and 5 bases at J, with 13 bases between the two ends. In DNA form, the CDR3 reads TGCGCCAGCAGTCAAACATCCGTCGTCCACGAGCAGTACTTC. This codes for CASSQTSVVHEQYF.

By share, this clone ranks as large. The V gene is TRBV28, the J gene TRBJ1-2, with D perhaps TRBD1 (6 bases). CDR1 MDHEN and CDR2 SYDVKM come from the germline V gene. The CDR3 runs 12 residues. Between the trimmed V and J ends, which lost 5 bases and 8 bases, there was a span of 12 bases. CDR3 nucleotide sequence: TGTGCCAGCAGTCCCCCGGGGGGCGGCTACACCTTC. It codes for CASSPPGGGYTF.

This chain joins TRBV5-6 and TRBJ1-2; D is uncertain. The germline CDR1 and CDR2 sequences are SGHDT and YYEEEE. V lost 0 bases and J lost 4, with 16 bases in between. The CDR3 is made up of 16 amino acids. The CDR3 region has the DNA TGTGCCAGCAGCTTGGACCCGGCTCGGGGTGGCTATGGCTACACCTTC. Encoded protein: CASSLDPARGGYGYTF.

This clone was observed a single time. The chain carries TRBV6-5 and TRBJ1-1; the match to TRBD1 covers 7 bases. Germline CDR1 MNHEY, CDR2 SVGAGI. This CDR3 contains 15 residues. Trimming took 4 bases from V and 2 from J; bases not matched to a gene: 7. The CDR3 here is CASSSRGRSNTEAFF. The CDR3 coding sequence is TGTGCCAGCAGTTCGAGGGGGCGGTCAAACACTGAAGCTTTCTTT.

The V call is TRBV5-1, the J call TRBJ1-3; 7 positions agree with TRBD1. This CDR3 has 14 residues. Germline V gene data show CDR1 as SGHRS and CDR2 as YFSETQ. V was pared by 4 bases and J by 4 bases, with 5 bases of the junction left unmatched. The chain's CDR3 is CASSGGTEGNTIYF. In DNA form, the CDR3 reads TGCGCCAGCAGCGGGGGGACAGAGGGAAACACCATATATTTT.